The rows below give T cell receptor beta chains drawn from one sample of a study of T cell responses to AZD1222 COVID-19 vaccine. Only in-frame clones appear in the TCRdb table, and some are missing; sequencing was by immunoSEQ multiplex PCR. The sample comprises tens of thousands of clones, roughly nine tenths of which are singletons, and roughly a quarter rests with the top ten. The specimen was peripheral blood, collected on day 0 of AZD1222 vaccination. Receptors originate from an adult in good health. CDR3s include the opening cysteine and the closing phenylalanine or tryptophan. Each record gives: D gene, clone size, CDR3 length, V gene, J gene, CDR3 protein, CDR3 DNA. The D gene is left open where the match is weak. Size values are once, few and many counts, or a class for expanded clones, and some rows have none.

>TRBD1|NA|14|TRBV6-5|TRBJ2-7
CASSFRTGGREQYF
TGTGCCAGCAGTTTTAGGACAGGGGGACGCGAGCAGTACTTC
>TRBD1|NA|15|TRBV11-3|TRBJ2-2
CASSWPGQMTGELFF
TGTGCCAGCAGCTGGCCGGGACAGATGACCGGGGAGCTGTTTTTT
>TRBD2|NA|17|TRBV5-1|TRBJ2-6
CASSLSGDHSGANVLTF
TGCGCCAGCAGCTTAAGCGGGGATCACTCTGGGGCCAACGTCCTGACTTTC
>NA|NA|13|TRBV6-2/TRBV6-3|TRBJ1-1
CASSYSLNTEAFF
TGTGCCAGCAGTTACAGCCTGAACACTGAAGCTTTCTTT
>NA|NA|18|TRBV4-1|TRBJ2-2
CASSHAYDRDAGTGELFF
TGCGCCAGCAGCCATGCCTACGACCGGGACGCCGGCACCGGGGAGCTGTTTTTT
>NA|NA|12|TRBV5-5|TRBJ2-7
CASSSPAYEQYF
TGTGCCAGCAGCTCCCCGGCGTACGAGCAGTACTTC
>TRBD2|NA|15|TRBV19|TRBJ2-1
CASTSSGSPGDEQFF
TGTGCCAGTACCTCTAGCGGGAGCCCTGGGGATGAGCAGTTCTTC
>NA|NA|13|TRBV7-2|TRBJ1-2
CASSLGRGYGYTF
TGTGCCAGCAGCTTAGGCAGGGGCTATGGCTACACCTTC
>NA|once|14|TRBV2|TRBJ2-3
CASSDEGWADTQYF
TGTGCCAGCAGTGATGAGGGTTGGGCAGATACGCAGTATTTT
>NA|once|14|TRBV3-1/TRBV3-2|TRBJ1-1
CASSQGVSNTEAFF
TGTGCCAGCAGCCAAGGAGTTTCGAACACTGAAGCTTTCTTT
>NA|NA|16|TRBV5-1|TRBJ1-1
CASSLGARPMNTEAFF
TGCGCCAGCAGCTTGGGGGCCAGACCAATGAACACTGAAGCTTTCTTT
>NA|NA|13|TRBV10-1|TRBJ2-3
CASSERSTDTQYF
TGCGCCAGCAGTGAACGTTCCACAGATACGCAGTATTTT
>NA|NA|14|TRBV10-1|TRBJ2-3
CASSSRGPAGTQYF
TGCGCCAGCAGTTCCCGAGGGCCCGCGGGGACGCAGTATTTT
>TRBD1|NA|13|TRBV5-1|TRBJ2-5
CASSTGSEETQYF
TGCGCCAGCTCGACAGGGTCTGAAGAGACCCAGTACTTC
>NA|few|16|TRBV7-8|TRBJ2-2
CASSLRSSDNTGELFF
TGTGCCAGCAGCTTACGATCTAGTGATAACACCGGGGAGCTGTTTTTT
>NA|NA|13|TRBV9|TRBJ1-1
CASSATGTTEAFF
TGTGCCAGCAGCGCCACAGGAACCACTGAAGCTTTCTTT
>NA|NA|14|TRBV6-1|TRBJ2-7
CASSEFGGGDEQYF
TGTGCCAGCAGTGAATTTGGGGGCGGAGACGAGCAGTACTTC
>TRBD2|NA|14|TRBV28|TRBJ2-1
CASRPGLAGNEQFF
TGTGCCAGCAGGCCGGGACTAGCGGGCAATGAGCAGTTCTTC
>NA|NA|17|TRBV7-3|TRBJ2-6
CASSPAPTGSGANVLTF
TGTGCCAGCAGCCCCGCCCCTACGGGCTCTGGGGCCAACGTCCTGACTTTC
>TRBD2|NA|16|TRBV4-3|TRBJ2-1
CASSQDSGWIYNEQFF
TGCGCCAGCAGCCAAGATAGCGGGTGGATCTACAATGAGCAGTTCTTC
>NA|NA|15|TRBV4-1|TRBJ1-6
CASSQEGAGGSPLHF
TGCGCCAGCAGCCAAGAGGGGGCCGGGGGTTCACCCCTCCACTTT
>NA|NA|13|TRBV5-6|TRBJ2-5
CASSLDEEETQYF
TGTGCCAGCAGCTTGGACGAAGAGGAGACCCAGTACTTC
>NA|NA|12|TRBV21-1|TRBJ2-7
CASFQTEYEQYF
TGTGCCAGCTTCCAGACCGAATACGAGCAATACTTC
>NA|NA|14|TRBV5-1|TRBJ1-2
CASSLQTSDYGYTF
TGCGCCAGCAGCTTGCAGACCAGCGACTATGGCTACACCTTC
>NA|once|14|TRBV7-9|TRBJ2-1
CASSPAGSYNEQFF
TGTGCCAGCAGCCCCGCGGGAAGCTACAATGAGCAGTTCTTC
>TRBD2|NA|13|TRBV3-1/TRBV3-2|TRBJ2-1
CASSQDSGVEQFF
TGTGCCAGCAGCCAAGATAGCGGGGTTGAGCAGTTCTTC
>NA|NA|13|TRBV19|TRBJ1-5
CASSITGNQPQHF
TGTGCCAGTAGTATTACAGGGAATCAGCCCCAGCATTTT
>NA|NA|17|TRBV7-6|TRBJ2-5
CASSLSPGLSEWETQYF
TGTGCCAGCAGCTTAAGTCCCGGTCTTTCAGAGTGGGAGACCCAGTACTTC
>NA|NA|12|TRBV5-4|TRBJ2-2
CASSLNTGELFF
TGTGCCAGCAGCTTGAACACCGGGGAGCTGTTTTTT
>NA|NA|11|TRBV6-4|TRBJ1-2
CASSEGGGYTF
TGTGCCAGCAGTGAGGGAGGTGGCTACACCTTC
>NA|NA|13|TRBV11-3|TRBJ1-5
CASSIDLNQPQHF
TGTGCCAGCAGTATAGACTTGAATCAGCCCCAGCATTTT
>NA|NA|14|TRBV7-2|TRBJ1-5
CASSVGVSNQPQHF
TGTGCCAGCAGCGTAGGAGTAAGCAATCAGCCCCAGCATTTT
>NA|NA|12|TRBV3-1/TRBV3-2|TRBJ1-2
CASSQEGVGYTF
TGTGCCAGCAGCCAAGAAGGGGTAGGCTACACCTTC
>TRBD2|NA|16|TRBV11-2|TRBJ2-1
CASSLRGGSSYNEQFF
TGTGCCAGCAGCTTGAGGGGCGGGAGCTCCTACAATGAGCAGTTCTTC
>NA|NA|13|TRBV20-1|TRBJ1-5
CSASSSPNQPQHF
TGCAGTGCTAGTTCCTCCCCCAATCAGCCCCAGCATTTT
>NA|once|15|TRBV5-1|TRBJ1-4
CASSQLGYGGEKLFF
TGCGCCAGCAGTCAGCTCGGTTATGGAGGTGAAAAACTGTTTTTT
>TRBD1|NA|15|TRBV9|TRBJ2-7
CASSPRQGDLYEQYF
TGTGCCAGCAGCCCCCGACAGGGGGACCTCTACGAGCAGTACTTC
>NA|NA|14|TRBV2|TRBJ2-7
CASRIRDTTYEQYF
TGTGCCAGCAGAATCCGGGACACGACCTACGAGCAGTACTTC
>TRBD2|NA|15|TRBV27|TRBJ2-7
CASSLPSSGKYEQYF
TGTGCCAGCAGTTTACCTTCTAGCGGGAAATACGAGCAGTACTTC
>TRBD1|NA|15|TRBV10-3|TRBJ1-1
CAIRADRTMNTEAFF
TGTGCCATCAGGGCGGACAGGACTATGAACACTGAAGCTTTCTTT
>NA|NA|13|TRBV4-3|TRBJ1-2
CASSQRGIDGYTF
TGCGCCAGCAGCCAGAGGGGTATCGATGGCTACACCTTC
>TRBD1|NA|16|TRBV7-3|TRBJ1-3
CASSLTGGFAGNTIYF
TGTGCCAGCAGCTTGACAGGGGGTTTCGCTGGAAACACCATATATTTT
>TRBD2|NA|15|TRBV7-2|TRBJ2-1
CASPSPLAGISEQFF
TGTGCCAGCCCTTCCCCCCTAGCGGGAATCAGTGAGCAGTTCTTC
>TRBD2|NA|15|TRBV6-5|TRBJ2-7
CASSYRSSGTHEQYF
TGTGCCAGCAGTTACCGCTCTAGCGGGACCCACGAGCAGTACTTC
>NA|NA|16|TRBV4-3|TRBJ2-2
CASSQDFTGNTGELFF
TGCGCCAGCAGCCAAGATTTCACCGGGAACACCGGGGAGCTGTTTTTT
>NA|NA|13|TRBV7-3|TRBJ2-2
CASSNRRAGELFF
TGTGCCAGCAGCAACCGAAGGGCCGGGGAGCTGTTTTTT
>NA|NA|12|TRBV12-3/TRBV12-4|TRBJ1-5
CASSLGPSPQHF
TGTGCCAGCAGCCTGGGGCCCTCGCCCCAGCATTTT
>TRBD2|NA|15|TRBV7-2|TRBJ2-1
CASSASGASYNEQFF
TGTGCCAGCAGCGCTAGCGGGGCGTCCTACAATGAGCAGTTCTTC
>TRBD2|NA|15|TRBV15|TRBJ2-1
CATSRGLGEVNEQFF
TGTGCCACCAGCAGGGGACTAGGCGAAGTCAATGAGCAGTTCTTC